This passage covers 9 T cell receptor beta chains from one sample sequenced in a study of T cells in Graves' hyperthyroidism and ophthalmopathy. RNA transcripts served as the template for amplifying TCR beta CDR3 regions. HTBI primers were the set used in a first-round RT-PCR of the TCR CDR3. TCRdb recomputed calls from the multiplex PCR reads with MiXCR, one row per CDR3 protein. The sample holds fewer than 650,000 distinct CDR3 sequences, roughly 45% seen once. The specimen sequenced was peripheral blood or thyroid tissue (not recorded which). The receptors were gathered from an adult woman with Graves' disease, either hyperthyroidism or ophthalmopathy (not recorded which).

The chain links TRBV6-1 to TRBJ1-1; weak D call: TRBD1 (6 bases). V gave up 6 bases and J gave up 11 bases, with 13 bases separating them. The CDR3 covers 11 residues. Germline CDR1 reads MNHNS; CDR2 reads SASEGT. CDR3 residues: CASRINRVAFF. The CDR3 DNA reads TGTGCCAGCAGAATTAACAGGGTTGCTTTCTTT.

The chain is built from TRBV19 and TRBJ2-5, with D tentatively TRBD1 (6 bases). The CDR3 totals 15 residues. V was shortened by 2 bases and J by 1 base, with 11 bases between the two germline ends. CDR1 and CDR2 (germline): LNHDA, SQIVND (reference sequence). The CDR3 here is CASSIPRGGQETQYF. In nucleotides, the CDR3 is TGTGCCAGTAGTATACCAAGAGGGGGCCAAGAGACCCAGTACTTC.

V and J are TRBV6-1 and TRBJ1-2; D unresolved. V was clipped by 5 bases and J by 8 bases, with 18 bases between them. This CDR3 spans 14 amino acids. CDR1 and CDR2 from the germline V gene are MNHNS and SASEGT. The CDR3, as DNA: TGTGCCAGCAGTCCCGAGACCTGGAGTGAAGGCTACACCTTC. It translates to CASSPETWSEGYTF.

The chain combines TRBV28 with TRBJ2-7; no firm D call. This CDR3 comprises 13 residues. Trimming stripped 7 bases from V and 2 bases from J, with 12 bases between. The germline CDR1 and CDR2 sequences are MDHEN and SYDVKM. The CDR3 region has the DNA TGTGCCAGCACCGTTCCGGGCACCTACGAGCAGTACTTC. Translated: CASTVPGTYEQYF.

This clonotype showed up just a few times. Likely a read error: the CDR3 ends without its conserved phenylalanine or tryptophan. The DNA is omitted, as the CDR3 cannot be located on it reliably, and the CDR3 follows TCRdb's listing. The genes are TRBV10-3 and TRBJ1-3. CDR1 is ENHRY, CDR2 SYGVKD, per germline. With termini counted, the CDR3 has 11 amino acids. CDR3 loop: CAAGGLAGADT.

V is TRBV11-2 and J is TRBJ1-5, with D possibly TRBD1 on 5 matching bases. The CDR3 covers 16 residues. Trimming removed 0 bases at V and 5 bases at J, with 14 bases between. CDR1 SGHAT and CDR2 FQNNGV come from the germline V gene. CDR3 amino acids: CASSLDAGRGDQPQHF. The CDR3 nucleotides are TGTGCCAGCAGCTTAGATGCGGGGAGGGGAGATCAGCCCCAGCATTTT.

A remark on this clonotype: A much more abundant neighbour one base away suggests this may be a read error. The V call is TRBV10-3, the J call TRBJ1-4, with TRBD1 matching 7 bases. The germline gives CDR1 ENHRY, CDR2 SYGVKD. The CDR3 is made up of 13 amino acids. DNA for the CDR3: TGTGCCGTCAGTGACAGGGAGGGTGAAAAACTGTTTTTT. It yields the protein CAVSDREGEKLFF.

The chain recombines TRBV3-1 with TRBJ1-1; D ambiguous. Germline V gene sequence: CDR1 LGHDT, CDR2 YNNKEL (reference sequence). The length of the CDR3 is 13 residues. V lost 0 bases and J 3 bases, leaving 5 bases between the germline ends. The CDR3 nucleotides read TGTGCCAGCAGCCAAGATTTCGACACTGAAGCTTTCTTT. Its protein is CASSQDFDTEAFF. The whole variable domain, remainder taken from reference TRBV3-1 and TRBJ1-1, is DTAVSQTPKYLVTQMGNDKSIKCEQNLGHDTMYWYKQDSKKFLKIMFSYNNKELIINETVPNRFSPKSPDKAHLNLHINSLELGDSAVYFCASSQDFDTEAFFGQGTRLTVV.

This clonotype was observed many times. V gene TRBV7-2 combines with J gene TRBJ2-7; no clear D. Per the germline V gene, CDR1 is SGHTA and CDR2 is FQGNSA. Trimming took off 0 bases at V and 0 bases at J, with 6 bases between the two ends. The CDR3 has 14 residues. The CDR3 DNA is TGTGCCAGCAGCTTAGCTACGAGCTCCTACGAGCAGTACTTC. Translating gives CASSLATSSYEQYF.